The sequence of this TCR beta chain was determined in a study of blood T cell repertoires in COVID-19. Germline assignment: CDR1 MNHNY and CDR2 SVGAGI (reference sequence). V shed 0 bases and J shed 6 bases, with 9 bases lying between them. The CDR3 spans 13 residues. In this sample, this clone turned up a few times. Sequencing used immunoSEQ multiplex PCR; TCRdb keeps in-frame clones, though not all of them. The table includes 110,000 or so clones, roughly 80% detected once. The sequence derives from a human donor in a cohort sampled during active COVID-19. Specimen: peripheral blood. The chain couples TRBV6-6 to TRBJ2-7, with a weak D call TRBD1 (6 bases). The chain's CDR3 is CASSYSAGVEQYF. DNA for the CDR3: TGTGCCAGCAGTTACTCGGCAGGGGTCGAGCAGTACTTC.